This is a list of T cell receptor beta chains from one sample in a study of blood T cell repertoires in COVID-19. The protocol was immunoSEQ multiplex PCR, while the TCRdb copy is restricted to in-frame clones and leaves out a portion. The sample consists of 200,000 to 300,000 clones, roughly 79% of them appearing once. The sequenced sample was peripheral blood. Every receptor here comes from a woman of 80 years or more with COVID-19, enrolled during active disease. Each CDR3 is given with its conserved first and last residue. The order of the fields is clone size, V gene, J gene, D gene, CDR3 DNA, CDR3 protein. D genes are given only for firm matches. A row's size may be missing; if present it is once, few, many or a size class.

clone_size: -
v_call: TRBV6-6
j_call: TRBJ2-1
d_call: -
cdr3_nt: TGTGCCAGCAGTTACCCCCCCGGGACACCAAACAATGAGCAGTTCTTC
cdr3_aa: CASSYPPGTPNNEQFF

clone_size: few
v_call: TRBV12-5
j_call: TRBJ1-5
d_call: TRBD1
cdr3_nt: TGTGCTAGTGGGCGGACAGGGGGTCAGCCCCAGCATTTT
cdr3_aa: CASGRTGGQPQHF

clone_size: -
v_call: TRBV5-6
j_call: TRBJ2-5
d_call: -
cdr3_nt: TGTGCCAGCAGCTTCAGGGGTAGGGAGACCCAGTACTTC
cdr3_aa: CASSFRGRETQYF

clone_size: -
v_call: TRBV6-2/TRBV6-3
j_call: TRBJ2-3
d_call: -
cdr3_nt: TGTGCCAGCAGTTGGCAAGGGACTCCCGCTAGGCCTTTGTATTTT
cdr3_aa: CASSWQGTPARPLYF

clone_size: -
v_call: TRBV5-6
j_call: TRBJ1-6
d_call: TRBD1
cdr3_nt: TGTGCCAGCAGCCCGGGACAGGGTTACTCACCCCTCCACTTT
cdr3_aa: CASSPGQGYSPLHF

clone_size: -
v_call: TRBV2
j_call: TRBJ2-7
d_call: -
cdr3_nt: TGTGCCAGCAGTGGAGGGTTAGGGTACGAGCAGTACTTC
cdr3_aa: CASSGGLGYEQYF

clone_size: once
v_call: TRBV25-1
j_call: TRBJ2-7
d_call: TRBD1
cdr3_nt: TGTGCCAGCAGTCGATGGTCAGGGGGAGACTCCTACGAGCAGTACTTC
cdr3_aa: CASSRWSGGDSYEQYF

clone_size: -
v_call: TRBV18
j_call: TRBJ2-1
d_call: TRBD2
cdr3_nt: TGTGCCAGCTCAACCCGGACTAGCGGGAGCGATGAGCAGTTCTTC
cdr3_aa: CASSTRTSGSDEQFF

clone_size: -
v_call: TRBV6-5
j_call: TRBJ1-4
d_call: -
cdr3_nt: TGTGCCAGCAGTTATTCTGTAGCGGCAGGGAATGAAAAACTGTTTTTT
cdr3_aa: CASSYSVAAGNEKLFF

clone_size: -
v_call: TRBV5-4
j_call: TRBJ2-7
d_call: TRBD2
cdr3_nt: TGTGCCAGCAGCTGGGGAGGGGTGGCGGGTGGCTACGAGCAGTACTTC
cdr3_aa: CASSWGGVAGGYEQYF

clone_size: -
v_call: TRBV5-5
j_call: TRBJ1-4
d_call: -
cdr3_nt: TGTGCCAGCAGCTTCCTCAATGAAAAACTGTTTTTT
cdr3_aa: CASSFLNEKLFF

clone_size: few
v_call: TRBV2
j_call: TRBJ1-3
d_call: -
cdr3_nt: TGTGCCAGCCGGGACACCTCAGGAAACACCATATATTTT
cdr3_aa: CASRDTSGNTIYF

clone_size: -
v_call: TRBV28
j_call: TRBJ1-2
d_call: -
cdr3_nt: TGTGCCAGCACGGACAGCCTCTATGGCTACACCTTC
cdr3_aa: CASTDSLYGYTF

clone_size: -
v_call: TRBV30
j_call: TRBJ2-7
d_call: -
cdr3_nt: TGTGCCTGGAGTGGATATCGGGTTGGAGCCTACGAGCAGTACTTC
cdr3_aa: CAWSGYRVGAYEQYF

clone_size: few
v_call: TRBV12-3/TRBV12-4
j_call: TRBJ1-2
d_call: -
cdr3_nt: TGTGCCAGCAGTTTTGGGGGGTATGGCTACACCTTC
cdr3_aa: CASSFGGYGYTF

clone_size: -
v_call: TRBV19
j_call: TRBJ1-2
d_call: TRBD1
cdr3_nt: TGTGCCAGTAGCGACAGGGGGCACAGTATTGTTGGCTACACCTTC
cdr3_aa: CASSDRGHSIVGYTF

clone_size: -
v_call: TRBV9
j_call: TRBJ1-6
d_call: -
cdr3_nt: TGTGCCAGCAATGCAGGCGTTAACGATTCACCCCTCCACTTT
cdr3_aa: CASNAGVNDSPLHF

clone_size: -
v_call: TRBV5-1
j_call: TRBJ2-5
d_call: -
cdr3_nt: TGCGCCAGCAGCTTGGCGGGGACACCTCAAGAGACCCAGTACTTC
cdr3_aa: CASSLAGTPQETQYF

clone_size: -
v_call: TRBV2
j_call: TRBJ1-2
d_call: -
cdr3_nt: TGTGCCAGCAGTGAAGGGAGAGCCTATGGCTACACCTTC
cdr3_aa: CASSEGRAYGYTF

clone_size: once
v_call: TRBV5-1
j_call: TRBJ1-3
d_call: -
cdr3_nt: TGCGCCAGCAGAAAAGGGTTTAATCGGAGGGTTGGAAACACCATATATTTT
cdr3_aa: CASRKGFNRRVGNTIYF

clone_size: once
v_call: TRBV28
j_call: TRBJ1-2
d_call: TRBD1
cdr3_nt: TGTGCCAGCAGTACCTTGACAGGGGTCTATGGCTACACCTTC
cdr3_aa: CASSTLTGVYGYTF

clone_size: -
v_call: TRBV25-1
j_call: TRBJ2-2
d_call: -
cdr3_nt: TGTGCCAGCAGTGACTTACAGGGATTCCAGGCGGGCGGGGAGCTGTTTTTT
cdr3_aa: CASSDLQGFQAGGELFF

clone_size: -
v_call: TRBV24-1
j_call: TRBJ1-2
d_call: -
cdr3_nt: TGTGCCACCAGTGATCCCAGCCAGCGAGATGGCTACACCTTC
cdr3_aa: CATSDPSQRDGYTF

clone_size: -
v_call: TRBV30
j_call: TRBJ1-4
d_call: -
cdr3_nt: TGTGCCTGGAGCCGGGGGGCTTATCCTCTAACTAGAGGGTCCGAAAAACTGTTTTTT
cdr3_aa: CAWSRGAYPLTRGSEKLFF

clone_size: few
v_call: TRBV6-5
j_call: TRBJ2-4
d_call: -
cdr3_nt: TGTGCCAGCAGCAGGGGACACATTCAGTACTTC
cdr3_aa: CASSRGHIQYF

clone_size: -
v_call: TRBV28
j_call: TRBJ2-7
d_call: -
cdr3_nt: TGTGCCAGCAGTTTAGAGCCAATCTACGAGCAGTACTTC
cdr3_aa: CASSLEPIYEQYF

clone_size: -
v_call: TRBV19
j_call: TRBJ1-6
d_call: -
cdr3_nt: TGTGCCAGTAGTATCGTAGGGGGTATTAATTCACCCCTCCACTTT
cdr3_aa: CASSIVGGINSPLHF

clone_size: -
v_call: TRBV5-4
j_call: TRBJ2-3
d_call: TRBD2
cdr3_nt: TGTGCCAGCAGTCTAGCGGGAGTAAACACAGATACGCAGTATTTT
cdr3_aa: CASSLAGVNTDTQYF

clone_size: -
v_call: TRBV5-6
j_call: TRBJ1-5
d_call: -
cdr3_nt: TGTGCCAGCAGCTGGTGGGGGGGTAGCAATCAGCCCCAGCATTTT
cdr3_aa: CASSWWGGSNQPQHF

clone_size: -
v_call: TRBV30
j_call: TRBJ2-5
d_call: -
cdr3_nt: TGTGCCTGGAACAGACGACTAGTTCGTGAGACCCAGTACTTC
cdr3_aa: CAWNRRLVRETQYF

clone_size: few
v_call: TRBV6-5
j_call: TRBJ1-1
d_call: -
cdr3_nt: TGTGCCAGCAGTCCGGGGAGGGAGAACACTGAAGCTTTCTTT
cdr3_aa: CASSPGRENTEAFF

clone_size: -
v_call: TRBV2
j_call: TRBJ1-1
d_call: -
cdr3_nt: TGTGCCAGCATCCTTTCAGTTAAATCTGAAGCTTTCTTT
cdr3_aa: CASILSVKSEAFF

clone_size: -
v_call: TRBV20-1
j_call: TRBJ1-2
d_call: -
cdr3_nt: TGCAGTGCTGCCCCAGGGGGCTACACCTTC
cdr3_aa: CSAAPGGYTF

clone_size: -
v_call: TRBV4-1
j_call: TRBJ1-2
d_call: -
cdr3_nt: TGCGCCAGCAGCCCCCAAGCGGCTGACGGAGTATATGGCTACACCTTC
cdr3_aa: CASSPQAADGVYGYTF

clone_size: once
v_call: TRBV10-3
j_call: TRBJ1-2
d_call: -
cdr3_nt: TGTGCCATCAGTGAGTCGGCAGGCTTGGATGGCTACACCTTC
cdr3_aa: CAISESAGLDGYTF

clone_size: -
v_call: TRBV5-1
j_call: TRBJ1-1
d_call: -
cdr3_nt: TGCGCCAGCAGCCAAGACGGAGCGAACACTGAAGCTTTCTTT
cdr3_aa: CASSQDGANTEAFF

clone_size: -
v_call: TRBV6-1
j_call: TRBJ1-1
d_call: -
cdr3_nt: TGTGCCAGCAGTGAAGTAAGGGGGGGTGAAGCTTTCTTT
cdr3_aa: CASSEVRGGEAFF

clone_size: -
v_call: TRBV7-2
j_call: TRBJ1-4
d_call: -
cdr3_nt: TGTGCCAGCAGCACGGGACTGTTTAATGAAAAACTGTTTTTT
cdr3_aa: CASSTGLFNEKLFF

clone_size: -
v_call: TRBV7-2
j_call: TRBJ2-1
d_call: -
cdr3_nt: TGTGCCAGCAGCCACCTTCTAGTCCCTCCTGAGCAGTTCTTC
cdr3_aa: CASSHLLVPPEQFF

clone_size: -
v_call: TRBV7-3
j_call: TRBJ1-1
d_call: -
cdr3_nt: TGTGCCAGCAGCCAGGGATTAGACCAGGGGTCCGCTTTCTTT
cdr3_aa: CASSQGLDQGSAFF

clone_size: -
v_call: TRBV7-3
j_call: TRBJ1-2
d_call: TRBD1
cdr3_nt: TGTGCCAGCAGCTCGACGGGACAGGGGGGCTCTAACTATGGCTACACCTTC
cdr3_aa: CASSSTGQGGSNYGYTF

clone_size: -
v_call: TRBV18
j_call: TRBJ2-1
d_call: TRBD2
cdr3_nt: TGTGCCAGCTCAAGGTCTAGCGGGCGATACAATGAGCAGTTCTTC
cdr3_aa: CASSRSSGRYNEQFF

clone_size: -
v_call: TRBV7-2
j_call: TRBJ2-5
d_call: TRBD2
cdr3_nt: TGTGCCAGCAGCTTAGAGGGTAGCGGGGGATGGGAGACCCAGTACTTC
cdr3_aa: CASSLEGSGGWETQYF

clone_size: -
v_call: TRBV10-3
j_call: TRBJ1-1
d_call: TRBD1
cdr3_nt: TGTGCCATCAGGGACCGGGACAGGTTAACTGAAGCTTTCTTT
cdr3_aa: CAIRDRDRLTEAFF

clone_size: -
v_call: TRBV19
j_call: TRBJ2-3
d_call: TRBD1
cdr3_nt: TGTGCCAGTAGTAAAACCGGGCAGGGGGCAGATACGCAGTATTTT
cdr3_aa: CASSKTGQGADTQYF

clone_size: -
v_call: TRBV30
j_call: TRBJ1-3
d_call: TRBD1
cdr3_nt: TGTGCCTGGAGGGGGGACAGGGGAACGGGAAACACCATATATTTT
cdr3_aa: CAWRGDRGTGNTIYF

clone_size: -
v_call: TRBV4-3
j_call: TRBJ1-6
d_call: TRBD1
cdr3_nt: TGCGCCAGCAGCCTTCTTCAAGGGCAGGGGGCAGGATCACCCCTCCACTTT
cdr3_aa: CASSLLQGQGAGSPLHF

clone_size: once
v_call: TRBV4-2
j_call: TRBJ2-3
d_call: -
cdr3_nt: TGTGCCAGCAGCCAAGGGGAGCGAGATACGCAGTATTTT
cdr3_aa: CASSQGERDTQYF

clone_size: -
v_call: TRBV18
j_call: TRBJ1-6
d_call: -
cdr3_nt: TGTGCCAGCTCACCAGACACTCGGGAGAATTCACCCCTCCACTTT
cdr3_aa: CASSPDTRENSPLHF

clone_size: -
v_call: TRBV2
j_call: TRBJ1-4
d_call: -
cdr3_nt: TGTGCCAGCAGTGCACAGGGCCTCGAGGGAATTTTT
cdr3_aa: CASSAQGLEGIF

clone_size: -
v_call: TRBV5-4
j_call: TRBJ2-3
d_call: -
cdr3_nt: TGTGCCAGCAGCATGCAGGGTTCAGATACGCAGTATTTT
cdr3_aa: CASSMQGSDTQYF

clone_size: -
v_call: TRBV5-1
j_call: TRBJ1-4
d_call: -
cdr3_nt: TGCGCCAGCCGGGACACCTCTGGAGATAATGAAAAACTGTTTTTT
cdr3_aa: CASRDTSGDNEKLFF

clone_size: -
v_call: TRBV28
j_call: TRBJ2-5
d_call: TRBD1
cdr3_nt: TGTGCCAGCAACCCGACAGGGGGCTTGGAGACCCAGTACTTC
cdr3_aa: CASNPTGGLETQYF